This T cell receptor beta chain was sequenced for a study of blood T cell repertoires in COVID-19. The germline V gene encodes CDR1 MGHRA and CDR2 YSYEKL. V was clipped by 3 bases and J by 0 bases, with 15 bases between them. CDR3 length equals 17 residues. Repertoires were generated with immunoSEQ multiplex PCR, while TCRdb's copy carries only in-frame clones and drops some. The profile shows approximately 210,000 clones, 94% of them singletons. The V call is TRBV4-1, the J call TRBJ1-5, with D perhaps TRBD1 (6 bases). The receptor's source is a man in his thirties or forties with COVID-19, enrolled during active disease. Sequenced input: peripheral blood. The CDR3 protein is CASSHSIKGDSNQPQHF. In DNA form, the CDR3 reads TGCGCCAGCAGCCACTCGATAAAGGGGGATAGCAATCAGCCCCAGCATTTT.